The rows below give T cell receptor beta chains drawn from one sample of a study of Graves' ophthalmopathy and Graves' hyperthyroidism. TCRdb used MiXCR to reprocess the multiplex PCR reads, holding one entry per CDR3 protein. Of fewer than 400,000 distinct CDR3 sequences listed, about 18% were seen once; the top ten hold 1.6%. The sample comprised peripheral blood. These receptor sequences come from a woman under 30 with Graves' ophthalmopathy. CDR3s include the opening cysteine and the closing phenylalanine or tryptophan. D genes are given only for firm matches. The listing skips clone size in some rows; elsewhere it reads once, few, many or a size class.

NA	TRBV6-4	18	TRBJ2-7	TRBD2	CASSDTRHFGGRMDEQYF	TGTGCCAGCAGTGACACCCGGCATTTCGGCGGGAGAATGGACGAGCAGTACTTC
many	TRBV28	14	TRBJ2-7	NA	CASTPQGGSYEQYF	TGTGCCAGCACCCCACAGGGGGGGTCCTACGAGCAGTACTTC
many	TRBV11-2	15	TRBJ1-6	NA	CASSFSGLYNSPLHF	TGTGCCAGCAGCTTCTCGGGCCTCTATAATTCACCCCTCCACTTT
few	TRBV5-1	16	TRBJ2-2	TRBD1	CASSLLQGQNTGELFF	TGCGCCAGCAGCTTACTACAGGGGCAGAACACCGGGGAGCTGTTTTTT
many	TRBV6-1	12	TRBJ2-7	NA	CASRLQGDEQYF	TGTGCCAGCAGACTACAGGGCGACGAGCAGTACTTC
NA	TRBV27	14	TRBJ1-2	TRBD1	CASSTGQGGYGYTF	TGTGCCAGCAGTACGGGACAGGGGGGCTATGGCTACACCTTC
many	TRBV28	14	TRBJ2-7	TRBD1	CASSQGALFYEQYF	TGTGCCAGCTCTCAGGGGGCCCTTTTCTACGAGCAGTACTTC
many	TRBV6-2/TRBV6-3	11	TRBJ2-7	NA	CASREGYEQYF	TGTGCCAGCAGGGAGGGATACGAGCAGTACTTC
many	TRBV2	15	TRBJ2-7	TRBD1	CASSSQGELFYEQYF	TGTGCCAGCAGTTCCCAGGGGGAACTTTTCTACGAGCAGTACTTC
many	TRBV28	14	TRBJ2-7	NA	CASLRGGTAYEQYF	TGTGCCAGCCTAAGAGGGGGAACGGCCTACGAGCAGTACTTC
many	TRBV4-1	15	TRBJ2-4	NA	CASSQVTAAKNIQYF	TGCGCCAGCAGCCAGGTTACAGCTGCCAAAAACATTCAGTACTTC
few	TRBV27	14	TRBJ1-1	NA	CASRFGGTNTEAFF	TGTGCCAGCAGGTTCGGGGGTACGAACACTGAAGCTTTCTTT
many	TRBV6-2/TRBV6-3	13	TRBJ1-2	NA	CASSPKINYGYTF	TGTGCCAGCAGTCCTAAGATTAACTATGGCTACACCTTC
many	TRBV6-4	17	TRBJ2-2	NA	CASSPAGRVPNTGELFF	TGTGCCAGCAGCCCCGCCGGGCGGGTACCGAACACCGGGGAGCTGTTTTTT
NA	TRBV28	12	TRBJ1-6	NA	CASNRLGSPLHF	TGTGCCAGCAACAGGCTGGGGTCACCCCTCCACTTT
many	TRBV7-2	15	TRBJ2-5	TRBD2	CASSLALAGGETQYF	TGTGCCAGCAGCTTAGCTCTAGCGGGAGGGGAGACCCAGTACTTC
many	TRBV28	15	TRBJ2-5	TRBD2	CASRKGLPGGETQYF	TGTGCCAGCAGGAAGGGACTACCTGGGGGAGAGACCCAGTACTTC
many	TRBV9	14	TRBJ1-1	NA	CASSVDDGNTEAFF	TGTGCCAGCAGCGTAGACGACGGTAACACTGAAGCTTTCTTT
many	TRBV6-5	15	TRBJ2-5	TRBD2	CASRTGLVGWETQYF	TGTGCCAGCAGGACTGGACTAGTTGGTTGGGAGACCCAGTACTTC
NA	TRBV6-1	14	TRBJ2-2	NA	CASSPPGVAGELFF	TGTGCCAGCAGTCCCCCGGGGGTGGCCGGGGAGCTGTTTTTT
many	TRBV2	15	TRBJ2-4	TRBD2	CASSELAETRNIQYF	TGTGCCAGCAGTGAACTAGCGGAGACAAGAAACATTCAGTACTTC
many	TRBV20-1	11	TRBJ2-5	NA	CSAYRQETQYF	TGCAGTGCTTATAGACAAGAGACCCAGTACTTC
many	TRBV30	14	TRBJ1-3	TRBD1	CAWRGQGSGNTIYF	TGTGCCTGGAGGGGACAGGGCTCTGGAAACACCATATATTTT
NA	TRBV6-1	16	TRBJ2-4	TRBD1	CASSGGDRGTTGVQYF	TGTGCCAGCAGTGGGGGGGACAGGGGGACCACCGGGGTTCAGTACTTC
NA	TRBV12-3/TRBV12-4	15	TRBJ1-1	NA	CASTQVGGSGTEAFF	TGTGCCAGCACCCAGGTGGGGGGTTCGGGCACTGAAGCTTTCTTT
many	TRBV9	15	TRBJ1-2	NA	CASSAFYQQNYGYTF	TGTGCCAGCAGCGCTTTTTACCAGCAGAACTATGGCTACACCTTC
many	TRBV6-5	15	TRBJ2-5	NA	CASSYRGVLFETQYF	TGTGCCAGCAGTTACAGGGGAGTTCTTTTTGAGACCCAGTACTTC
many	TRBV7-9	15	TRBJ2-5	NA	CASSPRDSPREAQYF	TGTGCCAGCAGCCCCCGGGACAGTCCCAGGGAGGCCCAGTACTTC
many	TRBV27	17	TRBJ2-2	NA	CASSPPNSGINTGELFF	TGTGCCAGCAGCCCCCCAAATAGCGGTATAAACACCGGGGAGCTGTTTTTT
many	TRBV25-1	15	TRBJ1-1	NA	CASSESTGGNTEAFF	TGTGCCAGCAGTGAATCTACAGGAGGGAACACTGAAGCTTTCTTT
many	TRBV28	14	TRBJ2-7	TRBD1	CASSLDRDRYEQYF	TGTGCCAGCAGTCTGGACCGGGACAGGTACGAGCAGTACTTC
many	TRBV10-3	14	TRBJ2-5	NA	CAISAQRDQETQYF	TGTGCCATCAGTGCCCAGCGGGACCAAGAGACCCAGTACTTC
many	TRBV7-3	17	TRBJ2-2	NA	CASSLNRAGANTGELFF	TGTGCCAGCAGCTTAAACCGAGCGGGCGCGAACACCGGGGAGCTGTTTTTT
many	TRBV10-2	14	TRBJ2-5	NA	CASKSGTPQETQYF	TGCGCCAGCAAATCCGGGACACCCCAAGAGACCCAGTACTTC
NA	TRBV6-1	12	TRBJ1-2	NA	CASSRSDYGYTF	TGTGCCAGCAGTAGGTCAGATTATGGCTACACCTTC
many	TRBV30	16	TRBJ1-1	NA	CAWSVLPLRGNAEAFF	TGTGCCTGGAGTGTACTCCCGCTCAGGGGTAACGCTGAAGCTTTCTTT
many	TRBV7-9	13	TRBJ1-1	TRBD1	CAGGQTGATEAFF	TGTGCCGGGGGACAAACAGGGGCCACTGAAGCTTTCTTT
NA	TRBV7-2	15	TRBJ2-5	NA	CASSSQPGMLEAQYF	TGTGCCAGCAGCTCCCAGCCGGGCATGCTGGAGGCCCAGTACTTC
NA	TRBV7-9	15	TRBJ2-2	TRBD1	CASSYTGEFTGELFF	TGTGCCAGCAGCTACACAGGGGAATTTACCGGGGAGCTGTTTTTT
NA	TRBV27	14	TRBJ1-5	NA	CASSFDGRDQPQHF	TGTGCCAGCAGTTTTGACGGGAGGGACCAGCCCCAGCATTTT
NA	TRBV4-2	20	TRBJ1-3	TRBD1	CASSLHPTGGFTSSGNTIYF	TGTGCCAGCAGCCTTCACCCGACAGGGGGCTTTACAAGCTCTGGAAACACCATATATTTT
many	TRBV28	13	TRBJ1-2	NA	CASSWAVSYGYTF	TGTGCCAGCAGTTGGGCGGTGAGCTATGGCTACACCTTC
NA	TRBV28	16	TRBJ1-5	TRBD1	CASSLFPGGKNQPQHF	TGTGCCAGCAGTTTATTTCCAGGGGGAAAAAATCAGCCCCAGCATTTT
many	TRBV9	15	TRBJ1-2	NA	CASSPTDRPFYGYTF	TGTGCCAGCAGCCCGACCGACAGACCCTTCTATGGCTACACCTTC
many	TRBV9	15	TRBJ1-2	NA	CASSVAGGSNYGYTF	TGTGCCAGCAGCGTAGCTGGCGGTTCTAACTATGGCTACACCTTC